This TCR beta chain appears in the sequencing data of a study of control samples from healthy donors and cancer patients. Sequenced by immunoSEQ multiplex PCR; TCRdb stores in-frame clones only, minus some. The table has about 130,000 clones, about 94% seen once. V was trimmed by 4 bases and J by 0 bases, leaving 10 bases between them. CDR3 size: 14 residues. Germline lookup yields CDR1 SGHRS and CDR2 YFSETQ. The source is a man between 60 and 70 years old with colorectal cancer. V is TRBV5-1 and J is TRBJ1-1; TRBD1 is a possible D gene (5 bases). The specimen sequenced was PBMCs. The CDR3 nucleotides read TGCGCCAGCAGCGCCCAGGGTATGAACACTGAAGCTTTCTTT. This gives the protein CASSAQGMNTEAFF.